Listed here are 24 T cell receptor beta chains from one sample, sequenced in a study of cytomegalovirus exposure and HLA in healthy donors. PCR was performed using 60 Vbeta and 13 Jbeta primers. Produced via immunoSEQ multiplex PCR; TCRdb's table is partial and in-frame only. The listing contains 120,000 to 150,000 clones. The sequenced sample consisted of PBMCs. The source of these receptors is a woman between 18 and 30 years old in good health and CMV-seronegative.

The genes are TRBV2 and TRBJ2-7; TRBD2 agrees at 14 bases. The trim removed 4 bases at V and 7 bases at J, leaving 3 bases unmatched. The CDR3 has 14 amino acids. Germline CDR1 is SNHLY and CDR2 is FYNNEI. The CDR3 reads CASSGLAGGKEQYV. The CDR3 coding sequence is TGTGCCAGCAGTGGACTAGCGGGAGGGAAAGAGCAGTACGTC.

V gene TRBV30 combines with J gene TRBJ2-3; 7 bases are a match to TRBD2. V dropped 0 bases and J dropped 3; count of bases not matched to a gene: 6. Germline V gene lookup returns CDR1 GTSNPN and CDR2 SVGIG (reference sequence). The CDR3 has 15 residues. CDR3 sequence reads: CAWSVAGTRTDTQYF. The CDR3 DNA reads TGTGCCTGGAGTGTAGCGGGAACTCGTACAGATACGCAGTATTTT.

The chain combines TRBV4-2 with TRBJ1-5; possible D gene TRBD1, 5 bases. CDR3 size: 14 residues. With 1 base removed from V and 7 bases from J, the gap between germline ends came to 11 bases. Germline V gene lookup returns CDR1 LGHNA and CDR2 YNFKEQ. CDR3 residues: CASSQGQSLQPQHF. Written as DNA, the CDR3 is TGTGCCAGCAGCCAAGGACAGAGCTTACAGCCCCAGCATTTT.

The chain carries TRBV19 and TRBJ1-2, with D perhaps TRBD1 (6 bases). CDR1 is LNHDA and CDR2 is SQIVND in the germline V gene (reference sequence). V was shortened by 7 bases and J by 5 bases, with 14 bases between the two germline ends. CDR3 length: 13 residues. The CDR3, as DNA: TGTGCCAGTACTACAGGGCTCGGGTATGGCTACACCTTC. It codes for CASTTGLGYGYTF.

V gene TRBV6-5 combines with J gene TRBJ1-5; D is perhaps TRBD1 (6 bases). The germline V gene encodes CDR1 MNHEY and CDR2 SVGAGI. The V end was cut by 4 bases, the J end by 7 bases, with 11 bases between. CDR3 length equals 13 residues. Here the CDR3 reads CASSFGTQQPQHF. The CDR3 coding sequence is TGTGCCAGCAGTTTCGGGACACAACAGCCCCAGCATTTT.

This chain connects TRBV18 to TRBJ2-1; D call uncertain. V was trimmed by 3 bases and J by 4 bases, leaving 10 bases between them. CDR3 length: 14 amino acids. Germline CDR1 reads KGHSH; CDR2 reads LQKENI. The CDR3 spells CASSPSSVYNEQFF. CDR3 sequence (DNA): TGTGCCAGCTCACCCAGCAGCGTGTACAATGAGCAGTTCTTC.

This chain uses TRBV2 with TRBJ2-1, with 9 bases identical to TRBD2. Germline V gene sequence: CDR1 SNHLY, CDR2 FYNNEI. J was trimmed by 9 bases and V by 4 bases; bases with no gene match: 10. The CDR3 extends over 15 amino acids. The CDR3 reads CASSVSPGTSSEQFF. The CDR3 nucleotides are TGTGCCAGCAGTGTTAGTCCTGGGACTAGCAGTGAGCAGTTCTTC.

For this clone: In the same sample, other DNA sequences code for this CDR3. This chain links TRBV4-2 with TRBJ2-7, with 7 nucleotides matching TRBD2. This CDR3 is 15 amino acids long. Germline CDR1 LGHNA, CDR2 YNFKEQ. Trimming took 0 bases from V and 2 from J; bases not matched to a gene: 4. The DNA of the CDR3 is TGTGCCAGCAGCCAAGAGGCTAGCGGTACCTACGAGCAGTACTTC. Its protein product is CASSQEASGTYEQYF.

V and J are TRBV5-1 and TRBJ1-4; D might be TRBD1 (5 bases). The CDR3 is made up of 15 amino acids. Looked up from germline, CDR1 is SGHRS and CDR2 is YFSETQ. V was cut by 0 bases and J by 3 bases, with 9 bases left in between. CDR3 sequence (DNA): TGCGCCAGCAGCTTGGATGGGGCCCCTAATGAAAAACTGTTTTTT. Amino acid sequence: CASSLDGAPNEKLFF.

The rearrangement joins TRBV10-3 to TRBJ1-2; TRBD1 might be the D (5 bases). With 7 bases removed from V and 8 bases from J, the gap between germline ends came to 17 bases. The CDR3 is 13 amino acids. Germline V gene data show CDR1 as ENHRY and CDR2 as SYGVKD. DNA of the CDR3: TGTGCCATCACCGACAGCGCCGACGCAGGCTACACCTTC. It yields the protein CAITDSADAGYTF.

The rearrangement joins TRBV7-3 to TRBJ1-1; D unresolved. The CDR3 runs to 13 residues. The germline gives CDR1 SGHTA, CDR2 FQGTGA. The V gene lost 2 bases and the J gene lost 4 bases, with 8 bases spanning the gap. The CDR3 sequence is CASSLEGTTEAFF. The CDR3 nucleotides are TGTGCCAGCAGCTTAGAGGGAACCACTGAAGCTTTCTTT.

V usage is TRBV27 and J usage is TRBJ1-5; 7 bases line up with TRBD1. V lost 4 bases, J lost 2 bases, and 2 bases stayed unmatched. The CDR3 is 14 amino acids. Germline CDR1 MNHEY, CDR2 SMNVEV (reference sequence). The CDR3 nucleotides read TGTGCCAGCAGTTACACAGGGGGCAATCAGCCCCAGCATTTT. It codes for CASSYTGGNQPQHF.

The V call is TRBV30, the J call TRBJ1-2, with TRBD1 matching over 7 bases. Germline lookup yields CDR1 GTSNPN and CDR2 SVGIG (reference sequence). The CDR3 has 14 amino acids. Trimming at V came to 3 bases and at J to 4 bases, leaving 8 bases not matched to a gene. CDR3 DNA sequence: TGTGCCTGGAGGGGGCAGGGGGAGACCTATGGCTACACCTTC. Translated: CAWRGQGETYGYTF.

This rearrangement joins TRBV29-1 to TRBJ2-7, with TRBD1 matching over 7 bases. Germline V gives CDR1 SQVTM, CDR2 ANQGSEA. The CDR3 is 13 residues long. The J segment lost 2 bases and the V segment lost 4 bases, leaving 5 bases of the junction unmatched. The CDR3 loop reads CSVGQGRTYEQYF. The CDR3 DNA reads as TGCAGCGTTGGACAGGGACGAACCTACGAGCAGTACTTC.

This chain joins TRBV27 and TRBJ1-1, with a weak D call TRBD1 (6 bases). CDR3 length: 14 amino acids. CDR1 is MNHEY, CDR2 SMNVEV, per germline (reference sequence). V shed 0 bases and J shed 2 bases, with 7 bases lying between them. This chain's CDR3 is CASSLSTGNTEAFF. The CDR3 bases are TGTGCCAGCAGTTTATCGACAGGAAACACTGAAGCTTTCTTT.

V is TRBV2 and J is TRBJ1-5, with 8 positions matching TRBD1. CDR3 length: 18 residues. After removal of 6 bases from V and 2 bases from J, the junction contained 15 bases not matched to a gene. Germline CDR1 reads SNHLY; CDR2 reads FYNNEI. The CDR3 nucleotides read TGTGCCAGCAGCGGAACCGGGACAGGAGTGGTGGGCAATCAGCCCCAGCATTTT. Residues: CASSGTGTGVVGNQPQHF.

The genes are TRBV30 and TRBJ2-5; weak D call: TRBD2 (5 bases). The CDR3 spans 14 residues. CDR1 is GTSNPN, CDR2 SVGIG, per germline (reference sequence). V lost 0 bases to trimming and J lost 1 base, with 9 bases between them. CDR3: CAWSVPGSQETQYF. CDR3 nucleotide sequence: TGTGCCTGGAGTGTACCGGGGAGCCAAGAGACCCAGTACTTC.

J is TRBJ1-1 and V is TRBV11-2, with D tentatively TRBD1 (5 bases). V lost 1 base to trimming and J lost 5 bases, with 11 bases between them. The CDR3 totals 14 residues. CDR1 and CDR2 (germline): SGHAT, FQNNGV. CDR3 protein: CASSLAAGRTEAFF. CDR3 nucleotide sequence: TGTGCCAGCAGCTTAGCAGCAGGGAGGACTGAAGCTTTCTTT.

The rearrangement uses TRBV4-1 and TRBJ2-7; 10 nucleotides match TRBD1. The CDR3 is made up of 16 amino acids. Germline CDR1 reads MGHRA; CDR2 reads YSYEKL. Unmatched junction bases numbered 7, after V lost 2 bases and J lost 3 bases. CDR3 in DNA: TGCGCCAGCAGCCAAAGCAGACAGGGGGCAAACTACGAGCAGTACGTC. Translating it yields CASSQSRQGANYEQYV.

Written as DNA, the CDR3 is TGCGCCAGCGCCGGGACTAGTTATTTCAGTGAGCAGTTCTTC. This gives the protein CASAGTSYFSEQFF. The chain joins TRBV5-1 to TRBJ2-1; 8 positions agree with TRBD2. V trimming: 7 bases; J trimming: 9 bases; junction bases outside the gene matches: 12. CDR3 length: 14 residues. The germline gives CDR1 SGHRS, CDR2 YFSETQ.

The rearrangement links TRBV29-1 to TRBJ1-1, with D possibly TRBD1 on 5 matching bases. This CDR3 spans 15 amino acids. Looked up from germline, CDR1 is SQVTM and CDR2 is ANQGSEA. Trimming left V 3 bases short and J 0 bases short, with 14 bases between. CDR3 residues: CSVDKGQGMNTEAFF. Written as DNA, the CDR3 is TGCAGCGTTGATAAGGGCCAGGGAATGAACACTGAAGCTTTCTTT.

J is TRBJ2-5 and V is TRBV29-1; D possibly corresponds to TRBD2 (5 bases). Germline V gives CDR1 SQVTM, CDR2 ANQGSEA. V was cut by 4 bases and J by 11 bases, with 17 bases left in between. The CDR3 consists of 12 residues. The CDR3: CSVAAEDGEQYF. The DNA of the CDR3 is TGCAGCGTTGCGGCTGAGGATGGGGAGCAGTACTTC.

The CDR3: CASSTGGLGYTF. The CDR3 bases are TGTGCCAGCAGTACAGGGGGTTTAGGCTACACCTTC. The V call is TRBV27, the J call TRBJ1-2; 8 bases are shared with TRBD1. The CDR3 length is 12 residues. Germline loops: CDR1 MNHEY, CDR2 SMNVEV (reference sequence). With V trimmed by 5 bases and J by 8 bases, 4 bases remained unmatched.

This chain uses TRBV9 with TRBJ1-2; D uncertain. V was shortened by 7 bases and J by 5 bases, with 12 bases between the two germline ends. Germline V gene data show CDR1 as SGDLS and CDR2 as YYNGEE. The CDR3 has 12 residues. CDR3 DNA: TGTGCCAGCCGGACTTCTGAGTATGGCTACACCTTC. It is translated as CASRTSEYGYTF.